This T cell receptor beta chain is drawn from a study of radiotherapy plus CTLA-4 blockade in lung cancer. Study information: Disease control was seen in 30% to 35% of patients, objective responses in 18%.

Of note for this clone: Its antigen remains unknown.

Clones were read by immunoSEQ multiplex PCR, and TCRdb kept only the in-frame ones, dropping some. Among 85,000 to 100,000 clones, about two thirds were seen once, and the ten largest hold around an eighth. CTLA-4 blockade using ipilimumab, together with focal radiation, was received by patients with chemo-refractory metastatic non-small-cell lung cancer. Overall study results and limits: Among reported predictors of response, early blood T cell clone dynamics with interferon-beta performed best. Clones of tumor-derived TCRs expanded in blood after radiotherapy plus ipilimumab.

CDR3 length: 18 amino acids. V lost 1 base and J lost 1; bases outside the gene matches: 7. Germline values: CDR1 SGHDT, CDR2 YYEEEE. This sequence joins TRBV5-6 and TRBJ1-6; TRBD1 agrees at 8 bases. The receptor was derived from a human donor with non-small cell lung cancer that progressed on radiotherapy plus ipilimumab. Here the sequenced sample was peripheral blood, taken from a patient treated with radiotherapy plus ipilimumab. CDR3 sequence: CASSLLGRGLSYNSPLHF. The CDR3 DNA is TGTGCCAGCAGCTTGTTGGGCAGGGGGCTATCCTATAATTCACCCCTCCACTTT.